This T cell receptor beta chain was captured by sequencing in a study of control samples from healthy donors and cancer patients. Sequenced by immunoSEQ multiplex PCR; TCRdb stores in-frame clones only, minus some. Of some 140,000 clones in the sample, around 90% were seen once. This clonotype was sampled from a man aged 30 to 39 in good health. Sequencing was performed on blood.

CDR3 protein: CAIAPGLAGVEQYF. The CDR3 nucleotides are TGTGCCATTGCGCCGGGACTAGCGGGAGTCGAGCAGTACTTC. The chain recombines TRBV10-3 with TRBJ2-7; TRBD2 matches at 14 bases. With 9 bases clipped from V and 6 bases from J, the junction kept 7 bases outside the gene matches. Germline V gene data show CDR1 as ENHRY and CDR2 as SYGVKD. This CDR3 contains 14 residues.